This TCR beta chain was sequenced in a study of early T cells in non-severe SARS-CoV-2 infection. For the study at large: Bulk RNA taken from unsorted whole blood was sequenced, leaving chains unpaired.

Trimming pared 1 base from V and 8 bases from J, leaving 19 bases between. CDR1 SGHTA and CDR2 FQGNSA come from the germline V gene. CDR3 length equals 16 residues. Each single cDNA molecule received a unique molecular identifier. TCRdb ran MiXCR on the 5' RACE reads and lists one entry per CDR3 protein. The sample includes some 87,000 distinct CDR3 sequences, roughly 15% of them seen just once. Specimen: whole blood. The genes are TRBV7-2 and TRBJ2-3, with a weak D call TRBD2 (7 bases). The receptor was derived from an adult who was a healthcare worker with PCR-confirmed SARS-CoV-2 infection or an uninfected control (not recorded which). The CDR3 DNA follows: TGTACCAGCAGCTTAGTCCCGGGGGGCCCCACGAGTACGCAGTATTTT. It is translated as CTSSLVPGGPTSTQYF.